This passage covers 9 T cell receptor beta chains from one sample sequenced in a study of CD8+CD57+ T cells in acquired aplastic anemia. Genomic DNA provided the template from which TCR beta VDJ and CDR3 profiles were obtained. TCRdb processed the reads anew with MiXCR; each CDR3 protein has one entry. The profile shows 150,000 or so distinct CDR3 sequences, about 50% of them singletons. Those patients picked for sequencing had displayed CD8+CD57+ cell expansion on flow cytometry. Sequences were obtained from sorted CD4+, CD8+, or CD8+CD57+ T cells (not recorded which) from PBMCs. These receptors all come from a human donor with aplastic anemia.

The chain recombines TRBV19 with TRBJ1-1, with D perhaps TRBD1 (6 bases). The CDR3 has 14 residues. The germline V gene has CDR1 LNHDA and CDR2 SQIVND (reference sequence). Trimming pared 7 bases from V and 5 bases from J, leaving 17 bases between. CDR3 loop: CASTPGAGGTEAFF. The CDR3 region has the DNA TGTGCCAGTACCCCGGGGGCGGGGGGAACTGAAGCTTTCTTT.

CDR3 in amino acids: CASTSCYEQYF. The CDR3 nucleotides are TGTGCCAGCACCTCTTGCTACGAGCAGTACTTC. The chain is built from TRBV5-8 and TRBJ2-7, with unresolved D. From germline, CDR1 is SGHTS and CDR2 YDEGEE. This CDR3 comprises 11 residues. Trimming shortened V by 6 bases and J by 3 bases, and 7 bases separated the two germline ends. The full variable domain, completed using reference TRBV5-8 and TRBJ2-7, is EAGVTQSPTHLIKTRGQQATLRCSPISGHTSVYWYQQALGLGLQFLLWYDEGEERNRGNFPPRFSGRQFPNYSSELNVNALELEDSALYLCASTSCYEQYFGPGTRLTVT.

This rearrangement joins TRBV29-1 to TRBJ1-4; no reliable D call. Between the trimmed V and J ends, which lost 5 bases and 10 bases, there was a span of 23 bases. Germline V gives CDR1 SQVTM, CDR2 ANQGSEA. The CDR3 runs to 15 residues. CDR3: CSVFEAGSRRGKLFF. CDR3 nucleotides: TGCAGCGTTTTTGAAGCGGGCTCCCGCCGGGGAAAACTGTTTTTT.

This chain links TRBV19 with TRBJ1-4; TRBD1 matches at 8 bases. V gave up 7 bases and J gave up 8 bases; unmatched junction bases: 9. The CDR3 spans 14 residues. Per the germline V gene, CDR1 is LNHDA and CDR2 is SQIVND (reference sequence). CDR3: CASTEDRGGEKLFF. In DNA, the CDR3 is TGTGCCAGTACTGAAGACAGGGGAGGAGAAAAACTGTTTTTT.

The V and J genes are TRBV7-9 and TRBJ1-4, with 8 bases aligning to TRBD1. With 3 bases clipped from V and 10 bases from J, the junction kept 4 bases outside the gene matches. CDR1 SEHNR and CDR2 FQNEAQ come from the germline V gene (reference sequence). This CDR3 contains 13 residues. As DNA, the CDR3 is TGTGCCAGCAGCTTCGACAGGGGAGGAAAACTGTTTTTT. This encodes CASSFDRGGKLFF.

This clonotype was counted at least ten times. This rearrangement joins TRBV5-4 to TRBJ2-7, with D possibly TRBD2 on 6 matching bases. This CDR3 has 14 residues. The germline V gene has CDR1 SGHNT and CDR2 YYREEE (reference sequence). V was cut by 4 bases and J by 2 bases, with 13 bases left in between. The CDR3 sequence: CASSLPGETYEQYF. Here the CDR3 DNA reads TGTGCCAGCAGCCTCCCGGGGGAGACCTACGAGCAGTACTTC.

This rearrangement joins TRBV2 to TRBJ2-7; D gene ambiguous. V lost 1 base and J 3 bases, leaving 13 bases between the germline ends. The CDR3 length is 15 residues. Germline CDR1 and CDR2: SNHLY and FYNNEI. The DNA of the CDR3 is TGTGCCAGCAGTGAAGGACGGTCGATAAGCTACGAGCAGTACTTC. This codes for CASSEGRSISYEQYF.

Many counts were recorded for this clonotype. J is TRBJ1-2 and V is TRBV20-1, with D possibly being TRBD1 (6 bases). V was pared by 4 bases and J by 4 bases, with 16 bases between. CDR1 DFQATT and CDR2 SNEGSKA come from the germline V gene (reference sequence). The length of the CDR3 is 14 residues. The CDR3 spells CSAIEQGKGYGYTF. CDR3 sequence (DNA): TGCAGTGCTATAGAACAGGGAAAAGGCTATGGCTACACCTTC.

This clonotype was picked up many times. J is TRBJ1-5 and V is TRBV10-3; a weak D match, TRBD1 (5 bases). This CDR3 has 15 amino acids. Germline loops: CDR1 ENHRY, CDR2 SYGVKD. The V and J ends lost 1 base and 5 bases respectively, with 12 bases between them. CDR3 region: CAISEWGKADQPQHF. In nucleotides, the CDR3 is TGTGCCATCAGTGAGTGGGGGAAGGCGGATCAGCCCCAGCATTTT.